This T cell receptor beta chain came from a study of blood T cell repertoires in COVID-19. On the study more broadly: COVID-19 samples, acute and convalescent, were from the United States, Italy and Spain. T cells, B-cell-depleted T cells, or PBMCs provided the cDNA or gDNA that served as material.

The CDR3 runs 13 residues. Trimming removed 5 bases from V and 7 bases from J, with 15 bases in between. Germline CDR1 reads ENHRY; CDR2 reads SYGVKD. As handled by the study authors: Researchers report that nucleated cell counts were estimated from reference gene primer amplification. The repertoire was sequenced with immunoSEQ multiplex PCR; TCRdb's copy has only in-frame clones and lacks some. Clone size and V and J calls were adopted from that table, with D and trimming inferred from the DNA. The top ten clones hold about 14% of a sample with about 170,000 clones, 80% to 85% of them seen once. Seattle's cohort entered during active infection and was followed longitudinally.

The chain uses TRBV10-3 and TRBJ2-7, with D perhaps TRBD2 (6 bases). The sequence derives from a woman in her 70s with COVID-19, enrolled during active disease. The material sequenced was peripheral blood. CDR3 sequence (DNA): TGTGCCATCAGTCTCTCGGACTACGCGGAGCAGTACTTC. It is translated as CAISLSDYAEQYF.